This section outlines one T cell receptor (beta chain) sequence together with its context. The CDR3 has 12 amino acids. Between the trimmed V and J ends, which lost 5 bases and 2 bases, there was a span of 6 bases. Germline CDR1 reads SGHTA; CDR2 reads FQGNSA. Everyone who took part was 18 to 89 years old, and they came from 20 to 25 US areas. The data belong to a study of blood T cell repertoires in COVID-19. Per the study methods: Researchers report that nucleated cell counts were estimated from reference gene primer amplification. The table came from immunoSEQ multiplex PCR; TCRdb's copy has only in-frame clones and leaves some out. V, J and clone size derive from that table, while D and trimming were established from the DNA sequence. Of fewer than 500,000 clones in the sample, about 90% were seen once.

What was sequenced was PBMCs or T cells enriched from blood (not recorded which). This receptor was identified in a man aged 25 to 45 who had recovered from COVID-19. V is TRBV7-2 and J is TRBJ1-1; no firm D call. Here the CDR3 DNA reads TGTGCCAGCAGCGGGCTTAACACTGAAGCTTTCTTT. Translated: CASSGLNTEAFF.